This entry features one T cell receptor beta chain sequence. The data belong to a study of blood T cell repertoires in COVID-19. Study overall: Spain, Italy and the United States supplied samples that represented acute and convalescent COVID-19. T cells, B-cell-depleted T cells, or PBMCs supplied cDNA or gDNA.

Original processing notes: How many nucleated cells were present was estimated from reference gene primer amplification. Here immunoSEQ multiplex PCR was the method, and the copy in TCRdb shows in-frame clones only, minus some. The V and J calls and clone size are taken from that table; D and trimming were inferred from the DNA. This sample carries 250,000 to 300,000 clones, 70% to 90% of them seen once, and the ten largest clones take about 4.9%. Germline loops: CDR1 SEHNR, CDR2 FQNEAQ (reference sequence). The V gene lost 4 bases and the J gene lost 3 bases, with 13 bases spanning the gap. This CDR3 has 14 amino acids.

This TCR was sampled from a man aged 55 to 70 who had recovered from COVID-19. Sequences were obtained from peripheral blood. V and J are TRBV7-9 and TRBJ2-7; D possibly corresponds to TRBD1 (6 bases). CDR3 in DNA: TGTGCCAGCAGCTATCGGACAGAGGTCTACGAGCAGTACTTC. This codes for CASSYRTEVYEQYF.